A selection of T cell receptor beta chains follows, all from one sample in a study of blood T cell repertoires in COVID-19. Repertoires were generated with immunoSEQ multiplex PCR, while TCRdb's copy carries only in-frame clones and drops some. Of around 180,000 clones listed, roughly 83% are singletons. Sequencing used PBMCs or T cells enriched from blood (not recorded which). The receptors come from a woman in her 30s who had recovered from COVID-19. Both conserved end residues are trimmed from each CDR3. Expanded clones are given a class, and other clones once, few, many or no size at all.

>TRBJ2-1|TRBV28|.
ASSLDAGGTFSYNEQF
>TRBJ1-4|TRBV18|.
ASSLQGSNEKLF
>TRBJ2-5|TRBV4-1|.
ASSQVKQETQY
>TRBJ2-5|TRBV11-2|.
ASTDDRGRVQETQY
>TRBJ1-1|TRBV25-1|.
ASQDSVSTFTEAF
>TRBJ1-2|TRBV19|.
ASSFTGGAGGYT
>TRBJ1-1|TRBV6-5|.
ASSPDRDVVTAF
>TRBJ2-5|TRBV9|.
ASSVEQGGETQY
>TRBJ1-1|TRBV30|.
AWTGVVNTEAF
>TRBJ2-1|TRBV27|.
ASSSGTKQIAKEF
>TRBJ2-7|TRBV2|.
AGKMDRAYEQY
>TRBJ1-3|TRBV5-1|.
ASSLDRVGGNTIY
>TRBJ2-2|TRBV6-5|.
ARGRLVPDTGELF
>TRBJ1-3|TRBV10-3|.
AISDTGGSGNTIY
>TRBJ1-2|TRBV7-8|.
ASSPGTGGTHNYGYT
>TRBJ2-1|TRBV6-4|few
ASSDSVTSLWHEQF
>TRBJ2-7|TRBV29-1|.
SVRQDTSYEQY
>TRBJ2-2|TRBV5-1|.
ASSSQRELGGELF
>TRBJ2-7|TRBV6-5|.
ASSYSGLPYEQY
>TRBJ2-1|TRBV7-4|.
ASSFNGQGCYNEQF
>TRBJ1-3|TRBV6-5|.
ASSSDRVTGNTIY
>TRBJ1-1|TRBV5-8|.
ASSRGKGGVNTEAF